These 30 T cell receptor beta chains originate from one sample sequenced in a study of cytomegalovirus exposure and HLA in healthy donors (dated by TCRdb to about 2017). The library came from the immunoSEQ multiplex PCR assay. A mixture of 60 forward primers for TCR Vbeta segments and 13 reverse primers for TCR Jbeta segments was used in the multiplex PCR. TCRdb took this table from immuneACCESS and kept in-frame rearrangements with V and J called. Such tables lack part of the clones; where checked against another copy, unresolved V genes explain under half of the gap, and the rest is unexplained. A total of about 210,000 clones appear in this sample, around 75% of them only once. Clones ranked in the top ten supply approximately 0.4% of the sample. The sequenced sample was PBMCs. The origin of the receptors is a male donor in good health and CMV-seropositive.

The chain combines TRBV7-3 with TRBJ2-2, with TRBD2 matching over 7 bases. There are 15 residues in the CDR3. The germline V gene encodes CDR1 SGHTA and CDR2 FQGTGA. V lost 5 bases to trimming and J lost 5 bases; unmatched junction nucleotides: 8. The CDR3 DNA is TGTGCCAGCAGCGAGGGGCTAGCGGCTACCGGGGAGCTGTTTTTT. It encodes CASSEGLAATGELFF.

This chain links TRBV2 with TRBJ2-1; D is perhaps TRBD2 (7 bases). The length of the CDR3 is 14 residues. Germline CDR1 reads SNHLY; CDR2 reads FYNNEI. The CDR3 reads CAGGGQPSYNEQFF. CDR3 coding DNA: TGTGCTGGGGGGGGCCAACCCTCCTACAATGAGCAGTTCTTC. The full variable domain, with the rest looked up from reference TRBV2 and TRBJ2-1, is EPEVTQTPSHQVTQMGQEVILRCVPISNHLYFYWYRQILGQKVEFLVSFYNNEISEKSEIFDDQFSVERPDGSNFTLKIRSTKLEDSAMYFCAGGGQPSYNEQFFGPGTRLTVL.

The CDR3 DNA reads as TGTGCCAGCAGGCGGACTAGCGAGGTCTTCGGGGAGCTGTTTTTT. This gives the protein CASRRTSEVFGELFF. The rearrangement joins TRBV9 to TRBJ2-2, with 9 bases aligning to TRBD2. The CDR3 loop spans 15 amino acids. Germline V gene lookup returns CDR1 SGDLS and CDR2 YYNGEE. The junction had 9 bases not matched to a gene; V was cut back by 5 bases and J by 7 bases.

This rearrangement joins TRBV27 to TRBJ2-7; 12 bases are a match to TRBD2. J was trimmed by 3 bases and V by 8 bases; bases with no gene match: 8. The CDR3 runs 15 residues. Germline V CDR1 and CDR2: MNHEY, SMNVEV (reference sequence). In DNA form, the CDR3 reads TGTGCCAGCCAAGAATCGGGACTAGCGGGCTACGAGCAGTACTTC. The encoded protein is CASQESGLAGYEQYF.

The rearrangement joins TRBV28 to TRBJ2-3, with D maybe TRBD1 (6 bases). V gave up 4 bases and J gave up 3 bases, with 17 bases separating them. Germline lookup yields CDR1 MDHEN and CDR2 SYDVKM. The CDR3 spans 16 residues. CDR3 in amino acids: CASSSPGARWTDTQYF. The CDR3 DNA reads TGTGCCAGCAGTTCCCCAGGGGCTCGATGGACAGATACGCAGTATTTT.

The CDR3: CASSVGWAETQYF. CDR3 nucleotides: TGTGCCAGCAGCGTGGGTTGGGCGGAGACCCAGTACTTC. The genes are TRBV9 and TRBJ2-5, with no clear D. Between the trimmed V and J ends, which lost 2 bases and 5 bases, there was a span of 10 bases. CDR3 size: 13 residues. Germline-derived CDR1 and CDR2 are SGDLS and YYNGEE.

The chain has TRBV15 and TRBJ2-7; 7 bases are a match to TRBD2. With V trimmed by 0 bases and J by 9 bases, 8 bases remained unmatched. The CDR3 totals 14 residues. CDR1 is LNHNV, CDR2 YYDKDF, per germline (reference sequence). The DNA of the CDR3 is TGTGCCACCAGCAGAGAGGGACTACCCGCCGGGCAGTACTTC. Encoded protein: CATSREGLPAGQYF.

The V gene is TRBV7-6, the J gene TRBJ1-3, with D perhaps matching TRBD1 (5 bases). From germline, CDR1 is SGHVS and CDR2 FNYEAQ. CDR3 length equals 15 residues. Trimming removed 1 base from V and 2 bases from J, with 9 bases in between. CDR3 amino acids: CASSLDAGPGNTIYF. The CDR3 DNA reads as TGTGCCAGCAGCTTAGATGCAGGGCCTGGAAACACCATATATTTT.

This clone was recorded once. This chain joins TRBV6-6 and TRBJ2-5; maybe TRBD2 (5 bases). CDR1 is MNHNY, CDR2 SVGAGI, per germline (reference sequence). This CDR3 has 15 residues. V dropped 4 bases and J dropped 2 bases, with 14 bases sitting between them. CDR3 residues: CASSSRGSGQETQYF. The CDR3 region has the DNA TGTGCCAGCAGTTCCCGGGGTTCCGGGCAAGAGACCCAGTACTTC.

The rearrangement uses TRBV28 and TRBJ1-3; 7 positions agree with TRBD1. V gave up 4 bases and J gave up 4 bases; unmatched junction bases: 7. This CDR3 has 15 residues. Germline V gene data show CDR1 as MDHEN and CDR2 as SYDVKM. The CDR3 bases are TGTGCCAGCAGTTCACAGGGGAAAGGCGGAAACACCATATATTTT. Translation gives CASSSQGKGGNTIYF.

The chain has TRBV4-1 and TRBJ2-2; 10 bases fit TRBD1. Germline values: CDR1 MGHRA, CDR2 YSYEKL. J gave up 1 base and V 5 bases, and 4 bases lay outside the gene matches. CDR3 length: 16 residues. The CDR3 sequence is CASSVWDRGNTGELFF. CDR3 nucleotide sequence: TGCGCCAGCAGCGTTTGGGACAGGGGGAACACCGGGGAGCTGTTTTTT.

The chain is built from TRBV7-3 and TRBJ1-2; a possible D gene is TRBD1 (5 bases). The CDR3 totals 14 residues. Germline CDR1 SGHTA, CDR2 FQGTGA. Trimming stripped 2 bases from V and 0 bases from J, with 7 bases between. The CDR3 DNA reads as TGTGCCAGCAGCTTAGACAGCACTAACTATGGCTACACCTTC. This gives the protein CASSLDSTNYGYTF.

The rearrangement links TRBV28 to TRBJ1-2; D gene uncertain. Trimming removed 4 bases at V and 2 bases at J, with 2 bases between. The CDR3 length is 11 residues. CDR1 and CDR2 (germline): MDHEN, SYDVKM. As DNA, the CDR3 is TGTGCCAGCAGTTCAAACTATGGCTACACCTTC. It yields the protein CASSSNYGYTF.

The genes are TRBV10-3 and TRBJ2-2; TRBD2 agrees at 14 bases. Looked up from germline, CDR1 is ENHRY and CDR2 is SYGVKD. V lost 6 bases, J lost 6 bases, and 3 bases stayed unmatched. The CDR3 covers 15 residues. The CDR3 nucleotides read TGTGCCATCAGGGGACTAGCGGGGGATGCCGGGGAGCTGTTTTTT. Translation: CAIRGLAGDAGELFF.

This chain uses TRBV12-5 with TRBJ2-2; 9 nucleotides line up with TRBD1. The CDR3 sequence is 16 residues long. V was clipped by 4 bases and J by 1 base; unmatched bases: 4. Germline V gene sequence: CDR1 LGHNT, CDR2 FRNRAP. The CDR3 region is CASGSPGQGNTGELFF. The CDR3 DNA is TGTGCTAGTGGTTCCCCGGGACAGGGGAACACCGGGGAGCTGTTTTTT.

The chain couples TRBV11-1 to TRBJ2-3; 12 nucleotides line up with TRBD2. The CDR3 covers 16 residues. The ends lost 3 bases at V and 5 bases at J; junction bases unmatched: 6. Germline V gene lookup returns CDR1 SGHAT and CDR2 FQDESV (reference sequence). In nucleotides, the CDR3 is TGTGCCAGCAGCTTCTCCACTAGCGGGGGGCGAGATACGCAGTATTTT. Amino acids: CASSFSTSGGRDTQYF.

The J gene is TRBJ2-1, the V gene TRBV15; 11 nucleotides line up with TRBD2. CDR1 LNHNV and CDR2 YYDKDF come from the germline V gene (reference sequence). CDR3 length: 18 residues. Trimming took 3 bases from V and 3 from J; bases not matched to a gene: 10. DNA of the CDR3: TGTGCCACCAGCAGCCAGACTAGCGGGATTCGAAACTACAATGAGCAGTTCTTC. This gives the protein CATSSQTSGIRNYNEQFF.

V gene TRBV19 combines with J gene TRBJ1-2; D not certain. Trimming took 0 bases from V and 4 from J, leaving 6 bases between them. Germline V gene lookup returns CDR1 LNHDA and CDR2 SQIVND (reference sequence). The CDR3 has 13 residues. CDR3 bases: TGTGCCAGTAGTATAGAGTTACTCTATGGCTACACCTTC. This translates into CASSIELLYGYTF.

V and J are TRBV5-6 and TRBJ2-5; TRBD2 might be the D (7 bases). CDR3 size: 16 residues. Germline values: CDR1 SGHDT, CDR2 YYEEEE. The germline V and J ends were trimmed by 3 bases and 1 base, with 16 bases remaining between them. The CDR3 loop is CASSWRGGALQETQYF. CDR3 DNA: TGTGCCAGCAGCTGGAGGGGGGGGGCGCTCCAAGAGACCCAGTACTTC.

For this clone: Its ends do not fully match the called genes, so a read error is possible. The V gene is TRBV6-5, the J gene TRBJ1-5; D is perhaps TRBD1 (5 bases). Per germline, CDR1 MNHEY and CDR2 SVGAGI. CDR3 size: 12 residues. Here the CDR3 reads CASSDSKQPQHF. The CDR3 nucleotides are TGTGCCAGCAGTGACAGCAAGCAGCCCCAGCATTTT.

The chain employs TRBV13 and TRBJ2-7; unclear D gene. This CDR3 region has 12 residues. V lost 3 bases and J 7 bases, leaving 10 bases between the germline ends. CDR1 is PRHDT and CDR2 is FYEKMQ in the germline V gene (reference sequence). The CDR3, as DNA: TGTGCCAGCAGCTTCCCGTTAGCAGAGCAGTACTTC. It yields the protein CASSFPLAEQYF.

This sequence joins TRBV5-1 and TRBJ2-5, with 10 bases matching TRBD2. The CDR3 totals 16 residues. Germline V gene sequence: CDR1 SGHRS, CDR2 YFSETQ. V lost 4 bases and J lost 5; bases outside the gene matches: 11. The CDR3 spells CASSLPREAGGETQYF. The DNA for the CDR3 is TGCGCCAGCAGCCTGCCCCGGGAAGCGGGGGGGGAGACCCAGTACTTC.

The chain recombines TRBV5-5 with TRBJ2-1; 10 bases agree with TRBD2. CDR1 SGHKS and CDR2 YYEKEE come from the germline V gene (reference sequence). The V and J ends lost 2 bases and 4 bases, in that order; junction bases with no gene match: 3. CDR3 length: 15 amino acids. The CDR3 sequence is CASSFGLAEYNEQFF. The CDR3 bases are TGTGCCAGCAGCTTCGGACTAGCGGAATACAATGAGCAGTTCTTC.

V is TRBV9 and J is TRBJ2-3; 7 positions match TRBD1. The CDR3 is made up of 21 amino acids. V gave up 3 bases and J gave up 0 bases; unmatched junction bases: 22. Per the germline V gene, CDR1 is SGDLS and CDR2 is YYNGEE. The DNA of the CDR3 is TGTGCCAGCAGCGAGGTCCCCCAGGGGGTTAGGGGGTCGCTAAGCACAGATACGCAGTATTTT. This gives the protein CASSEVPQGVRGSLSTDTQYF.

This rearrangement joins TRBV5-1 to TRBJ2-3; 11 nucleotides agree with TRBD2. With V trimmed by 6 bases and J by 5 bases, 14 bases remained unmatched. Looked up from germline, CDR1 is SGHRS and CDR2 is YFSETQ. The CDR3 has 17 residues. The CDR3 nucleotides are TGCGCCAGCACCGGGACTAGCGGCCATTACGTGGGAGATACGCAGTATTTT. This gives the protein CASTGTSGHYVGDTQYF. Together with reference TRBV5-1 and TRBJ2-3, the CDR3 gives the full variable domain: KAGVTQTPRYLIKTRGQQVTLSCSPISGHRSVSWYQQTPGQGLQFLFEYFSETQRNKGNFPGRFSGRQFSNSRSEMNVSTLELGDSALYLCASTGTSGHYVGDTQYFGPGTRLTVL.

The V call is TRBV9, the J call TRBJ2-7; D might be TRBD2 (6 bases). Trimming took off 0 bases at V and 4 bases at J, with 11 bases between the two ends. Germline V gives CDR1 SGDLS, CDR2 YYNGEE. The CDR3 is 14 residues long. CDR3 sequence: CASSVGGEGYEQYF. The CDR3 region has the DNA TGTGCCAGCAGCGTAGGGGGGGAAGGGTACGAGCAGTACTTC.

The V and J genes are TRBV30 and TRBJ1-5; TRBD1 aligns across 8 bases. CDR1 is GTSNPN and CDR2 is SVGIG in the germline V gene (reference sequence). CDR3 length equals 13 residues. After removal of 4 bases from V and 4 bases from J, the junction contained 3 bases not matched to a gene. The CDR3 nucleotides are TGTGCCTGGACCGACAGGGGAAATCAGCCCCAGCATTTT. Its protein is CAWTDRGNQPQHF. The full variable domain, with the rest looked up from reference TRBV30 and TRBJ1-5, is SQTIHQWPATLVQPVGSPLSLECTVEGTSNPNLYWYRQAAGRGLQLLFYSVGIGQISSEVPQNLSASRPQDRQFILSSKKLLLSDSGFYLCAWTDRGNQPQHFGDGTRLSIL.

This sequence joins TRBV27 and TRBJ2-5, with 11 bases lining up with TRBD2. The germline gives CDR1 MNHEY, CDR2 SMNVEV (reference sequence). The CDR3 runs 17 residues. V lost 7 bases to trimming and J lost 2 bases; unmatched junction nucleotides: 12. The chain's CDR3 is CASTLLGTSGLQETQYF. CDR3 nucleotides: TGTGCCAGCACCTTGCTTGGGACTAGCGGATTACAAGAGACCCAGTACTTC.

The rearrangement links TRBV12-1 to TRBJ2-5; the table's D gene call, TRBD2, was not cross checked with the DNA. With the DNA end fitting TRBJ2-7 better, the J assignment may be wrong. TRBV12-1 is a pseudogene segment. This CDR3 has 11 amino acids. DNA of the CDR3: TGTGCCAGCAGCTTCTCCTACGAGCAGTACTTC. Translation: CASSFSYEQYF.

The chain links TRBV7-3 to TRBJ1-5; possible D gene TRBD1, 6 bases. The V and J ends lost 5 bases and 4 bases respectively, with 27 bases between them. The germline V gene has CDR1 SGHTA and CDR2 FQGTGA. CDR3 length equals 19 residues. Here the CDR3 DNA reads TGTGCCAGCAGCCTTCTCCGCTCACGCAAAGGGGGACCAAATCAGCCCCAGCATTTT. This encodes CASSLLRSRKGGPNQPQHF. The whole variable domain, filled in from reference TRBV7-3 and TRBJ1-5, reads GAGVSQTPSNKVTEKGKYVELRCDPISGHTALYWYRQSLGQGPEFLIYFQGTGAADDSGLPNDRFFAVRPEGSVSTLKIQRTERGDSAVYLCASSLLRSRKGGPNQPQHFGDGTRLSIL.